The 21 T cell receptor beta chains presented below share a single source sample, sequenced in a study of cytomegalovirus exposure and HLA in healthy donors (dated by TCRdb to the late 2010s). Library preparation employed the immunoSEQ multiplex PCR assay. For the multiplex PCR, a mixture combining 60 forward primers for TCR Vbeta segments and 13 reverse primers for TCR Jbeta segments was used. TCRdb took this table from immuneACCESS and kept in-frame rearrangements with V and J called. Such tables lack part of the clones; where checked against another copy, unresolved V genes explain under half of the gap, and the rest is unexplained. The sample contains approximately 100,000 clones, roughly 80% of them found a single time. The ten largest clones represent roughly 4.9% of the sample. Specimen: PBMCs. Receptor source: a female donor in good health and CMV-seropositive.

The V and J genes are TRBV30 and TRBJ2-1; the match to TRBD2 covers 13 bases. CDR3 length: 17 residues. Germline assignment: CDR1 GTSNPN and CDR2 SVGIG (reference sequence). V trimming: 2 bases; J trimming: 4 bases; junction bases outside the gene matches: 8. Here the CDR3 DNA reads TGTGCCTGGAGTCCCCTCCCGGGACTAGCGGGATACAATGAGCAGTTCTTC. It yields the protein CAWSPLPGLAGYNEQFF.

In regard to this clone: No DNA is shown, since the ends of the CDR3 on it are uncertain; the CDR3 is the one TCRdb lists. The chain joins TRBV19 to TRBJ2-7; the DNA was not compared with TRBD1, the D call given in the table. The CDR3 has 17 residues if both end residues are counted. The germline V gene has CDR1 LNHDA and CDR2 SQIVND (reference sequence). The CDR3 region is CASSQGSVLGQGYEQYF.

The J gene is TRBJ1-2, the V gene TRBV27; 10 nucleotides agree with TRBD1. This CDR3 region has 15 residues. With 2 bases clipped from V and 5 bases from J, the junction kept 5 bases outside the gene matches. The germline CDR1 and CDR2 sequences are MNHEY and SMNVEV (reference sequence). CDR3 in amino acids: CASSLRDRGVYGYTF. The CDR3 nucleotides are TGTGCCAGCAGTTTAAGGGACAGGGGAGTGTATGGCTACACCTTC.

V gene TRBV27 combines with J gene TRBJ2-5; 10 bases agree with TRBD2. V dropped 3 bases and J dropped 5; count of bases not matched to a gene: 6. The CDR3 is 15 amino acids. The germline V gene encodes CDR1 MNHEY and CDR2 SMNVEV (reference sequence). The CDR3 region is CASSFQAGGRETQYF. The CDR3 bases are TGTGCCAGCAGTTTCCAAGCGGGAGGGCGTGAGACCCAGTACTTC.

The V gene is TRBV19, the J gene TRBJ2-3; 11 nucleotides agree with TRBD1. CDR1 is LNHDA, CDR2 SQIVND, per germline (reference sequence). The CDR3 is 15 amino acids. V lost 9 bases and J lost 2; bases outside the gene matches: 7. CDR3 in amino acids: CASRDRGWTTDTQYF. CDR3 DNA: TGTGCCAGCCGGGACAGGGGGTGGACCACAGATACGCAGTATTTT.

The rearrangement joins TRBV5-1 to TRBJ2-5, with 11 bases aligning to TRBD2. CDR1 and CDR2 (germline): SGHRS, YFSETQ. This CDR3 has 14 residues. Germline trimming cut 8 bases from V and 3 bases from J; bases unmatched to any gene: 6. This chain's CDR3 is CASTPTSGEETQYF. CDR3 sequence (DNA): TGCGCCAGTACACCGACTAGCGGGGAAGAGACCCAGTACTTC.

The chain is built from TRBV5-1 and TRBJ2-1, with 12 nucleotides matching TRBD2. With 3 bases clipped from V and 2 bases from J, the junction kept 12 bases outside the gene matches. This CDR3 region has 19 residues. Germline V lookup: CDR1 SGHRS, CDR2 YFSETQ. In DNA form, the CDR3 reads TGCGCCAGCAGCTCCCCATCAGGACTAGCGGGGAGGGCCTACAATGAGCAGTTCTTC. This gives the protein CASSSPSGLAGRAYNEQFF.

CDR3 nucleotide sequence: TGTCCGCTCGGGGATGGCTACACCTTC. This translates into CPLGDGYTF. The rearrangement uses TRBV6-4 and TRBJ1-2; the D is unclear. CDR1 and CDR2 (germline): MRHNA, SNTAGT. CDR3 length: 9 amino acids.

Remarks on this clone: At one end, the junction sequence differs from germline, possibly due to a read error. The rearrangement links TRBV11-2 to TRBJ2-5; D is ambiguous. This CDR3 contains 13 residues. Looked up from germline, CDR1 is SGHAT and CDR2 is FQNNGV. CDR3 sequence reads: CASSFNTQEAQYF. The DNA for the CDR3 is TGTGCCAGCAGCTTCAACACCCAAGAGGCCCAGTACTTC.

V usage is TRBV2 and J usage is TRBJ2-6; D may be TRBD1 (6 bases). Germline loops: CDR1 SNHLY, CDR2 FYNNEI. Trimming left V 6 bases short and J 0 bases short, with 18 bases between. CDR3 length equals 18 residues. CDR3 sequence: CASRTPQGPYSGANVLTF. CDR3 in DNA: TGTGCCAGCAGAACACCCCAGGGGCCCTACTCTGGGGCCAACGTCCTGACTTTC.

The V call is TRBV7-9, the J call TRBJ2-1; possible D gene TRBD2, 6 bases. Trimming stripped 9 bases from V and 4 bases from J, with 10 bases between. Germline V lookup: CDR1 SEHNR, CDR2 FQNEAQ (reference sequence). This CDR3 is 12 amino acids long. This CDR3 is CASSGGYNEQFF. The CDR3 nucleotides read TGTGCCAGTAGTGGGGGGTACAATGAGCAGTTCTTC.

The V call is TRBV27, the J call TRBJ2-2; no reliable D call. This CDR3 contains 13 residues. The germline V gene has CDR1 MNHEY and CDR2 SMNVEV (reference sequence). Trimming took 2 bases from V and 7 from J, leaving 8 bases between them. CDR3 region: CASSLITRGELFF. The DNA for the CDR3 is TGTGCCAGCAGTTTAATCACACGCGGGGAGCTGTTTTTT.

The chain recombines TRBV5-1 with TRBJ2-4; 8 bases are a match to TRBD2. Germline V gene data show CDR1 as SGHRS and CDR2 as YFSETQ. Trimming cost V 4 bases and J 0 bases; bases outside gene matches: 6. The length of the CDR3 is 16 residues. The CDR3 bases are TGCGCCAGCAGCATTCGGGGGGGATTAGCCAAAAACATTCAGTACTTC. It translates to CASSIRGGLAKNIQYF.

The CDR3 spells CASSQDLGSSGNTIYF. CDR3 in DNA: TGTGCCAGCAGCCAAGATCTGGGGAGCTCTGGAAACACCATATATTTT. This chain connects TRBV4-2 to TRBJ1-3; D remains ambiguous. Per the germline V gene, CDR1 is LGHNA and CDR2 is YNFKEQ. V lost 0 bases and J 0 bases, leaving 9 bases between the germline ends. The CDR3 is made up of 16 amino acids.

The V and J genes are TRBV5-1 and TRBJ2-3, with D tentatively TRBD2 (5 bases). V gave up 0 bases and J gave up 2 bases, with 19 bases separating them. The germline CDR1 and CDR2 sequences are SGHRS and YFSETQ. This CDR3 comprises 18 residues. CDR3: CASSLANPDGVYTDTQYF. The CDR3 DNA follows: TGCGCCAGCAGCTTGGCCAACCCTGACGGGGTGTACACAGATACGCAGTATTTT.

The J gene is TRBJ1-4, the V gene TRBV5-8; weak D call: TRBD1 (6 bases). The germline gives CDR1 SGHTS, CDR2 YDEGEE. The CDR3 loop spans 19 amino acids. V was trimmed by 1 base and J by 1 base, leaving 20 bases between them. CDR3 nucleotides: TGTGCCAGCAGCTTGCTCAGGGGTGGTTCTCTCTTAACTAATGAAAAACTGTTTTTT. The encoded protein is CASSLLRGGSLLTNEKLFF.

The DNA of the CDR3 is TGTGCCAGCAGTTTTCTTCGGACAGGGGGCGGCGAGCAGTACTTC. Its protein product is CASSFLRTGGGEQYF. This chain links TRBV6-6 with TRBJ2-7; 11 nucleotides match TRBD1. The germline V gene encodes CDR1 MNHNY and CDR2 SVGAGI (reference sequence). The CDR3 spans 15 residues. The junction had 8 bases not matched to a gene; V was cut back by 4 bases and J by 6 bases.

V usage is TRBV2 and J usage is TRBJ2-3; the D is unclear. The V and J ends lost 6 bases and 5 bases respectively, with 12 bases between them. The CDR3 length is 13 residues. The germline V gene has CDR1 SNHLY and CDR2 FYNNEI. CDR3 loop: CASSPAAVDTQYF. As DNA, the CDR3 is TGTGCCAGCAGCCCCGCTGCGGTAGATACGCAGTATTTT.

The V gene is TRBV25-1, the J gene TRBJ2-1; possibly TRBD2 for D (6 bases). CDR3 size: 12 residues. V lost 6 bases, J lost 8 bases, and 11 bases lay in between. The germline V gene encodes CDR1 MGHDK and CDR2 SYGVNS. CDR3 protein: CASSAWGDEQFF. The DNA for the CDR3 is TGTGCCAGCAGCGCATGGGGGGATGAGCAGTTCTTC.

V usage is TRBV6-4 and J usage is TRBJ1-1, with no clear D. CDR3 length equals 11 residues. V lost 8 bases and J 0 bases, leaving 4 bases between the germline ends. In germline, CDR1 is MRHNA, CDR2 SNTAGT. In nucleotides, the CDR3 is TGTGCCAGCGTATTGAACACTGAAGCTTTCTTT. It encodes CASVLNTEAFF.

CDR3 DNA: TGTGCCAGCAGCCCCGACAGGGGCCGGTCCTACGAGCAGTACTTC. Encoded protein: CASSPDRGRSYEQYF. The chain uses TRBV5-4 and TRBJ2-7, with TRBD1 matching 8 bases. V lost 4 bases and J lost 1; bases outside the gene matches: 7. The germline V gene encodes CDR1 SGHNT and CDR2 YYREEE (reference sequence). CDR3 size: 15 residues.